A single sample is the source of the 5 T cell receptor beta chains below, sequenced in a study of T cell changes during pregnancy in multiple sclerosis. The repertoire was sequenced with immunoSEQ multiplex PCR; TCRdb's copy has only in-frame clones and lacks some. The sample holds under 70,000 clones, around 90% seen once. Specimen: CD4+ T cells from peripheral blood mononuclear cells, collected after pregnancy. The receptor set was obtained from a female donor with multiple sclerosis, enrolled in a pregnancy study.

This clone was detected only once. V and J are TRBV9 and TRBJ2-4; 11 nucleotides align to TRBD1. The CDR3 spans 15 residues. The germline V gene encodes CDR1 SGDLS and CDR2 YYNGEE. The trim removed 1 base at V and 8 bases at J, leaving 5 bases unmatched. The CDR3 sequence: CASSVSGTGGHIQYF. CDR3 sequence (DNA): TGTGCCAGCAGCGTAAGCGGGACAGGGGGGCACATTCAGTACTTC.

The chain couples TRBV2 to TRBJ2-3, with TRBD1 matching over 8 bases. This CDR3 is built from 15 residues. Trimming removed 11 bases from V and 6 bases from J; junction bases left unmatched: 16. Per germline, CDR1 SNHLY and CDR2 FYNNEI. CDR3 nucleotide sequence: TGTGCCGTAACCCGGGACAGGAGGTTTGGGGATACGCAGTATTTT. It is translated as CAVTRDRRFGDTQYF.

V and J are TRBV28 and TRBJ2-5; the D gene is possibly TRBD1 (6 bases). This CDR3 spans 13 amino acids. V was pared by 3 bases and J by 6 bases, with 11 bases between. Germline V gene data show CDR1 as MDHEN and CDR2 as SYDVKM. The CDR3 sequence: CASSFYREKTQYF. Written as DNA, the CDR3 is TGTGCCAGCAGTTTTTACAGGGAGAAGACCCAGTACTTC.

In its sample, this clone was seen once. This rearrangement joins TRBV28 to TRBJ1-4; D might be TRBD1 (5 bases). Germline V gene lookup returns CDR1 MDHEN and CDR2 SYDVKM. There are 14 residues in the CDR3. Between the trimmed V and J ends, which lost 7 bases and 8 bases, there was a span of 17 bases. CDR3 amino acids: CASTSSGGMEKLFF. The DNA of the CDR3 is TGTGCCAGCACCTCCTCCGGGGGGATGGAAAAACTGTTTTTT.

The gene calls are TRBV5-6 and TRBJ2-1, with 9 positions matching TRBD1. The CDR3 has 14 residues. Germline V lookup: CDR1 SGHDT, CDR2 YYEEEE. The V segment lost 4 bases and the J segment 12 bases; nucleotides outside the gene matches: 11. CDR3 protein: CASSMTGGHVGQFF. CDR3 coding DNA: TGTGCCAGCAGCATGACAGGGGGTCACGTTGGGCAGTTCTTC.